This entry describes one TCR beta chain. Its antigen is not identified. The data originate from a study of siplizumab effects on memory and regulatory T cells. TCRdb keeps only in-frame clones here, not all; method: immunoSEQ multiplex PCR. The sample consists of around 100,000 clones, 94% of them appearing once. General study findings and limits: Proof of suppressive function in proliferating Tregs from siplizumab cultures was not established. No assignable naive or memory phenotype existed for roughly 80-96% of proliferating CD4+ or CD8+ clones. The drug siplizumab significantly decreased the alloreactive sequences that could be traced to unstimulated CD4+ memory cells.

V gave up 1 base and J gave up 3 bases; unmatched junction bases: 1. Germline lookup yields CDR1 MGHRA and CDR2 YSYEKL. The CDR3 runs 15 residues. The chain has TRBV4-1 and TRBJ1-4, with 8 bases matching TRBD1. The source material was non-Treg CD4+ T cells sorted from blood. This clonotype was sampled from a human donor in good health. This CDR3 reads CASSQGTGPNEKLFF. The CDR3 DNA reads TGCGCCAGCAGCCAAGGGACAGGGCCTAATGAAAAACTGTTTTTT.